This TCR beta chain stems from a study of memory CD4+ T cells and cytomegalovirus serostatus. As concerns this clone: What it binds is not known.

The sort gate was single viable CD3+CD4+CD8-CD45RO+ cells for memory CD4+ T cells. Germline V CDR1 and CDR2: LGHNA, YSLEER. The V end was cut by 2 bases, the J end by 6 bases, with 4 bases between. The CDR3 totals 12 residues. TCRdb's copy holds only in-frame clones and misses some; the assay was immunoSEQ multiplex PCR. The data hold 27,000 or so clones, with 75% to 80% observed a single time. Notes on the study in general: Of under 200 reported CMV TCRbeta sequences, under 70 were found in memory CD4+ repertoires.

The material sequenced was memory CD4+ T cells from blood. This chain links TRBV4-3 with TRBJ2-2, with unresolved D. This receptor was taken from an adult in good health and CMV-seronegative. As DNA, the CDR3 is TGCGCCAGCAGCCAACTTCCCGGGGAGCTGTTTTTT. This sequence encodes CASSQLPGELFF.